This passage covers 2 T cell receptor beta chains from one sample sequenced in a study of STAT5B mutations in CD4+ large granular lymphocyte leukemia. Generated by immunoSEQ multiplex PCR, the TCRdb table keeps only in-frame clones and is missing some. The sample carries 35,000 to 40,000 clones, around 75% recorded once. The sequenced sample was CD4+ T cells from blood buffy coats. The receptors here all came from a human donor in good health.

This chain joins TRBV7-3 and TRBJ2-2, with 8 bases fitting TRBD2. CDR1 is SGHTA, CDR2 FQGTGA, per germline. The CDR3 runs 15 residues. J was trimmed by 5 bases and V by 5 bases; bases with no gene match: 7. The CDR3 is CASSPGGPRTGELFF. The CDR3 region has the DNA TGTGCCAGCAGCCCGGGAGGGCCGAGGACCGGGGAGCTGTTTTTT.

V is TRBV9 and J is TRBJ2-7, with TRBD2 identical over 16 bases. The germline CDR1 and CDR2 sequences are SGDLS and YYNGEE. Unmatched junction bases numbered 7, after V lost 4 bases and J lost 3 bases. The CDR3 is made up of 17 amino acids. CDR3 in DNA: TGTGCCAGCAGCCCGGGACTAGCGGGGGGGGAAGGCTACGAGCAGTACTTC. Its translation: CASSPGLAGGEGYEQYF.